This T cell receptor (beta chain) was profiled in a study of T cells in Graves' hyperthyroidism and ophthalmopathy. This clonotype was counted at least ten times. What it recognizes is unknown. RNA transcripts gave rise to amplified TCR beta CDR3 regions. HTBI primers were used for first-round RT-PCR of the TCR CDR3. From the multiplex PCR reads, TCRdb called clonotypes with MiXCR, one entry per CDR3 protein. The top ten clones hold around half of a sample with fewer than 350,000 distinct CDR3 sequences, over 20% of them seen once. The PBMCs had their origin in around 10 ml of fresh peripheral blood. Study-wide points: Blood held most thyroid clonotypes expanded above 0.001 frequency. Ophthalmopathy and stable hyperthyroidism were told apart by a 13 V-J model. Progression to ophthalmopathy was predicted a median of about six months early.

The TCR sequence derives from a woman in her forties or fifties with Graves' hyperthyroidism. Sample: blood.

The CDR3, as DNA: TGTGCCAGCAGCTTATCCGGGACAGGGTATCAGCCCCAGCATTTT. Amino acids: CASSLSGTGYQPQHF. The rearrangement uses TRBV7-8 and TRBJ1-5; 9 positions match TRBD1. The CDR3 contains 15 residues. V lost 2 bases to trimming and J lost 5 bases; unmatched junction nucleotides: 4. Germline V gene sequence: CDR1 SGHVS, CDR2 FQNEAQ.